The clone carrying this TCR beta chain was seen a few times. Antigen specificity is unknown. The authors ran a second PCR of about 7 to 12 cycles using a sample-barcoded 5' primer and a J-beta primer mix. Template switching added a 12-random-nucleotide identifier to every cDNA molecule. MiXCR, run by TCRdb on the 5' RACE reads, gives a single entry per CDR3 protein. The profile shows 1.5 million to 2 million distinct CDR3 sequences, roughly 28% of them singletons. This record belongs to a study of blood T cells in healthy people across ages. Study-level points and caveats: Greater diversity and more naive CD4+ cells were seen in long-lived donors than in aged donors.

Each sample gave at least 6.5 million isolated PBMCs. CDR3 size: 14 residues. V gave up 7 bases and J gave up 6 bases, with 15 bases separating them. Sequencing was done on a sample of blood. This TCR derives from a woman aged 30 to 39 in good health. V gene TRBV12-3 or TRBV12-4 combines with J gene TRBJ2-2, with D unclear. DNA of the CDR3: TGTGCCAGCATAGTTGGTCCTGTCTCCGGGGAGCTGTTTTTT. Protein sequence: CASIVGPVSGELFF.